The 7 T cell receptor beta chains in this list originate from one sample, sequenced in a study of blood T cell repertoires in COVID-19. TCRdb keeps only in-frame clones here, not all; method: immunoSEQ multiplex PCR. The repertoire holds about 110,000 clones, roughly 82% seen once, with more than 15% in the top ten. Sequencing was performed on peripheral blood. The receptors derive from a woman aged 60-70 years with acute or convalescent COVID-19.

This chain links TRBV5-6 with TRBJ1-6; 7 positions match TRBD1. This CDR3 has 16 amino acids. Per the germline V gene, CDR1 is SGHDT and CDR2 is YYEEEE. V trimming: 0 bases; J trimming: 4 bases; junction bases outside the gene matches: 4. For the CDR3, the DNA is TGTGCCAGCAGCTTGGGCAGGGGGGCTTATAATTCACCCCTCCACTTT. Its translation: CASSLGRGAYNSPLHF.

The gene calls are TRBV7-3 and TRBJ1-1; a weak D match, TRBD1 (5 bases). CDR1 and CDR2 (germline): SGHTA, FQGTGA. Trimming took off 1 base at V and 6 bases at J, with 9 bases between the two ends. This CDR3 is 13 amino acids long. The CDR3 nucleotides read TGTGCCAGCAGCTTAATGCCGGGGGCTGAAGCTTTCTTT. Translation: CASSLMPGAEAFF.

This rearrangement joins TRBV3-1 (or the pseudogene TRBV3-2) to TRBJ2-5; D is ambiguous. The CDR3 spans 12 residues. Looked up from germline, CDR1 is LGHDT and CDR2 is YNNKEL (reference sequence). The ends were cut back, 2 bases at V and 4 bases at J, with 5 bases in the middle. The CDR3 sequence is CASSQYSETQYF. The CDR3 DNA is TGTGCCAGCAGCCAATACTCAGAGACCCAGTACTTC.

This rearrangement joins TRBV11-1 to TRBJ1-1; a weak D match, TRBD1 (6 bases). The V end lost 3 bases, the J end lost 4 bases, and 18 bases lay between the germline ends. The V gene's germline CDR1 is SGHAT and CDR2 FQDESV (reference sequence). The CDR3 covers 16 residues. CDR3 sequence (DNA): TGTGCCAGCAGCTTTGACAGGTACCCCACCAGCACTGAAGCTTTCTTT. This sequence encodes CASSFDRYPTSTEAFF.

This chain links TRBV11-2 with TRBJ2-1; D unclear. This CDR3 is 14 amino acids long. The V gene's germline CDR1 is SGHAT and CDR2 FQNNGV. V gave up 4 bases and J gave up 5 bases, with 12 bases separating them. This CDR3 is CASSSHSGNNEQFF. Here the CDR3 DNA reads TGTGCCAGCAGCTCACATTCAGGAAACAATGAGCAGTTCTTC.

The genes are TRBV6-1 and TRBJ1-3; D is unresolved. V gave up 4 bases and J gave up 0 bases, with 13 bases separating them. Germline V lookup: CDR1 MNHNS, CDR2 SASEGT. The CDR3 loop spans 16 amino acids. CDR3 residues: CASSAPRGSSGNTIYF. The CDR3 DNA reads TGTGCCAGCAGTGCTCCCAGAGGGAGCTCTGGAAACACCATATATTTT.

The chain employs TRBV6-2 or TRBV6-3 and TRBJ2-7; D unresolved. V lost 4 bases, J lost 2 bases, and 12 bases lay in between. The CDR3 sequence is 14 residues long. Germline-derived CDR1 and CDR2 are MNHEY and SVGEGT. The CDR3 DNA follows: TGTGCCAGCAGTTCCGACTTCCCAGCCTACGAGCAGTACTTC. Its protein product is CASSSDFPAYEQYF.